Sequencing of this T cell receptor beta chain was carried out in a study of CD8+ T cells in alopecia areata. About the research overall: Tofacitinib lasted 6 to 18 months, then 6 months off drug.

About this clone: Its target is not known.

RNA, once extracted, was reverse transcribed into cDNA for use as the sequencing template. Assay: immunoSEQ multiplex PCR; the TCRdb copy retains only in-frame clones and omits some. The sample shows 130,000 to 150,000 clones, 40% to 65% of them seen only once. Study results and caveats: Affected lesional scalp, above all in alopecia totalis/universalis, was more clonal than normal scalp. In patients, TCRs were shared less clearly than in mice, and HLA may possibly be involved.

The CDR3 contains 15 residues. V lost 2 bases and J 8 bases, leaving 18 bases between the germline ends. From germline, CDR1 is LNHDA and CDR2 SQIVND (reference sequence). The chain employs TRBV19 and TRBJ1-2, with D uncertain. The sequencing used CD4+ T cells sorted from blood, collected at week 0. This TCR was recovered from a human donor with alopecia areata. CDR3 amino acids: CASSIRPSKRMGYTF. The DNA for the CDR3 is TGTGCCAGTAGTATAAGGCCTAGCAAGCGGATGGGCTACACCTTC.